Listed below are T cell receptor beta chains from one sample, sequenced in a study of blood T cell repertoires in COVID-19. Some clones are missing from TCRdb's copy, which holds only in-frame ones; the method was immunoSEQ multiplex PCR. The sample yields 150,000 to 200,000 clones, around 85% seen once. Material: peripheral blood. These receptors all stem from a human donor with acute or convalescent COVID-19. The donor label of this sample is uncertain. Each CDR3 is given with its conserved first and last residue. The order of the fields is J gene, V gene, clone size, D gene, CDR3 protein, CDR3 DNA. D genes are given only for firm matches. Clone size is not always given. Where it is, it says once, few, many or a class for expanded clones.

J gene: TRBJ1-2; V gene: TRBV5-1; clone size: -; D gene: TRBD1; CDR3 protein: CASSLDSGQGGGYTF; CDR3 DNA: TGCGCCAGCAGCTTGGATTCCGGACAGGGGGGTGGCTACACCTTC
J gene: TRBJ1-1; V gene: TRBV12-3/TRBV12-4; clone size: once; D gene: -; CDR3 protein: CASSSGGNTEAFF; CDR3 DNA: TGTGCCAGCAGTTCAGGTGGAAACACTGAAGCTTTCTTT
J gene: TRBJ2-2; V gene: TRBV27; clone size: -; D gene: -; CDR3 protein: CASSKLQGVPGELFF; CDR3 DNA: TGTGCCAGCAGCAAGCTCCAAGGAGTCCCCGGGGAGCTGTTTTTT
J gene: TRBJ2-3; V gene: TRBV6-5; clone size: once; D gene: -; CDR3 protein: CATTQGGPTDTQYF; CDR3 DNA: TGTGCCACTACGCAGGGGGGCCCCACAGATACGCAGTATTTT
J gene: TRBJ1-5; V gene: TRBV10-2; clone size: -; D gene: -; CDR3 protein: CASRDTYSNQPQHF; CDR3 DNA: TGCGCCAGCAGGGACACCTATAGCAATCAGCCCCAGCATTTT
J gene: TRBJ1-5; V gene: TRBV11-3; clone size: -; D gene: -; CDR3 protein: CASSGGKQPQHF; CDR3 DNA: TGTGCCAGCAGCGGGGGCAAACAGCCCCAGCATTTT
J gene: TRBJ2-5; V gene: TRBV27; clone size: few; D gene: TRBD1; CDR3 protein: CASSLLGGVETQYF; CDR3 DNA: TGTGCCAGCAGTTTATTAGGGGGCGTAGAGACCCAGTACTTC
J gene: TRBJ2-4; V gene: TRBV27; clone size: -; D gene: TRBD2; CDR3 protein: CASSGGGLAKNIQYF; CDR3 DNA: TGTGCCAGCAGTGGGGGGGGTCTAGCCAAAAACATTCAGTACTTC
J gene: TRBJ2-6; V gene: TRBV28; clone size: -; D gene: -; CDR3 protein: CASSLEGVGANVLTF; CDR3 DNA: TGTGCCAGCAGTTTAGAGGGGGTTGGGGCCAACGTCCTGACTTTC
J gene: TRBJ1-1; V gene: TRBV25-1; clone size: -; D gene: -; CDR3 protein: CASTLGTEAFF; CDR3 DNA: TGTGCCAGCACCCTCGGCACTGAAGCTTTCTTT
J gene: TRBJ2-5; V gene: TRBV5-1; clone size: -; D gene: TRBD1; CDR3 protein: CASSLARGRETQYF; CDR3 DNA: TGCGCCAGCAGCTTGGCCAGGGGGCGAGAGACCCAGTACTTC
J gene: TRBJ1-5; V gene: TRBV18; clone size: -; D gene: TRBD1; CDR3 protein: CASSPTGGRRQPQHF; CDR3 DNA: TGTGCCAGCTCGCCGACAGGGGGCCGCAGGCAGCCCCAGCATTTT
J gene: TRBJ1-2; V gene: TRBV28; clone size: -; D gene: -; CDR3 protein: CASRPSTVSSGYTF; CDR3 DNA: TGTGCCAGCAGACCCTCGACAGTCAGCAGTGGCTACACCTTC
J gene: TRBJ1-6; V gene: TRBV11-2; clone size: -; D gene: TRBD1; CDR3 protein: CASSSTGGAPYSPLHF; CDR3 DNA: TGTGCCAGCAGTTCTACAGGGGGCGCACCCTATTCACCCCTCCACTTT
J gene: TRBJ1-6; V gene: TRBV5-8; clone size: -; D gene: -; CDR3 protein: CASRVPGSSYNSPLHF; CDR3 DNA: TGTGCCAGCAGAGTCCCCGGTAGCTCCTATAATTCACCCCTCCACTTT
J gene: TRBJ2-3; V gene: TRBV7-9; clone size: -; D gene: -; CDR3 protein: CASSFSRGTTDTQYF; CDR3 DNA: TGTGCCAGCAGCTTTAGCAGGGGAACTACAGATACGCAGTATTTT
J gene: TRBJ2-7; V gene: TRBV6-6; clone size: once; D gene: TRBD2; CDR3 protein: CASSRAVRLAGGYEQYF; CDR3 DNA: TGTGCCAGCAGTCGCGCTGTCCGACTAGCGGGGGGGTACGAGCAGTACTTC
J gene: TRBJ2-3; V gene: TRBV2; clone size: -; D gene: TRBD2; CDR3 protein: CASSEGGRGGTDTQYF; CDR3 DNA: TGTGCCAGCAGTGAAGGTGGGCGGGGGGGCACAGATACGCAGTATTTT
J gene: TRBJ2-3; V gene: TRBV18; clone size: -; D gene: TRBD2; CDR3 protein: CASSPGLAGTDTQYF; CDR3 DNA: TGTGCCAGCTCACCGGGACTAGCGGGGACAGATACGCAGTATTTT
J gene: TRBJ2-7; V gene: TRBV7-2; clone size: -; D gene: -; CDR3 protein: CASSLEEGRHRSSYEQYF; CDR3 DNA: TGTGCCAGCAGCTTAGAGGAGGGTCGGCATCGATCCTCCTACGAGCAGTACTTC
J gene: TRBJ2-7; V gene: TRBV21-1; clone size: -; D gene: -; CDR3 protein: CASSKAGAGTYEQYF; CDR3 DNA: TGTGCCAGCAGCAAAGCCGGCGCAGGGACCTACGAGCAGTACTTC
J gene: TRBJ1-2; V gene: TRBV19; clone size: -; D gene: -; CDR3 protein: CASSINTGYGYTF; CDR3 DNA: TGTGCCAGTAGTATCAATACGGGGTATGGCTACACCTTC
J gene: TRBJ1-5; V gene: TRBV2; clone size: -; D gene: TRBD1; CDR3 protein: CASGPGGNQPQHF; CDR3 DNA: TGTGCCAGCGGCCCAGGGGGTAATCAGCCCCAGCATTTT
J gene: TRBJ2-1; V gene: TRBV7-3; clone size: once; D gene: TRBD2; CDR3 protein: CASSLGTSGGAVEQFF; CDR3 DNA: TGTGCCAGCAGCTTAGGGACTAGCGGGGGGGCCGTTGAGCAGTTCTTC
J gene: TRBJ2-1; V gene: TRBV10-3; clone size: -; D gene: TRBD1; CDR3 protein: CATLEQGANLYNEQFF; CDR3 DNA: TGTGCCACGTTAGAGCAGGGGGCGAACCTCTACAATGAGCAGTTCTTC
J gene: TRBJ2-7; V gene: TRBV24-1; clone size: few; D gene: TRBD1; CDR3 protein: CATSDPRDRTYEQYF; CDR3 DNA: TGTGCCACCAGTGATCCCCGGGACAGAACCTACGAGCAGTACTTC
J gene: TRBJ2-7; V gene: TRBV12-3/TRBV12-4; clone size: -; D gene: -; CDR3 protein: CASSYSDSYEQYF; CDR3 DNA: TGTGCCAGCAGTTATAGCGACTCCTACGAGCAGTACTTC
J gene: TRBJ2-3; V gene: TRBV30; clone size: -; D gene: TRBD2; CDR3 protein: CAWSVFAGGGTDTQYF; CDR3 DNA: TGTGCCTGGAGTGTCTTTGCGGGGGGGGGCACAGATACGCAGTATTTT
J gene: TRBJ2-4; V gene: TRBV5-1; clone size: -; D gene: TRBD1; CDR3 protein: CASSFRDRGSLAKNIQYF; CDR3 DNA: TGCGCCAGCAGCTTCCGGGACAGGGGATCTCTAGCCAAAAACATTCAGTACTTC
J gene: TRBJ1-2; V gene: TRBV2; clone size: -; D gene: TRBD1; CDR3 protein: CASSASDRGSHGYTF; CDR3 DNA: TGTGCCAGCAGTGCATCTGACAGGGGGAGCCATGGCTACACCTTC
J gene: TRBJ1-1; V gene: TRBV7-9; clone size: -; D gene: TRBD1; CDR3 protein: CASSFGTGGAGAFF; CDR3 DNA: TGTGCCAGCAGCTTCGGGACAGGGGGCGCGGGAGCTTTCTTT
J gene: TRBJ2-6; V gene: TRBV12-3/TRBV12-4; clone size: -; D gene: -; CDR3 protein: CASMYSGANVLTF; CDR3 DNA: TGTGCCAGCATGTACTCTGGGGCCAACGTCCTGACTTTC
J gene: TRBJ1-1; V gene: TRBV19; clone size: -; D gene: -; CDR3 protein: CASSRYPQVNTEAFF; CDR3 DNA: TGTGCCAGTAGTAGATACCCTCAGGTTAACACTGAAGCTTTCTTT
J gene: TRBJ1-6; V gene: TRBV30; clone size: -; D gene: TRBD1; CDR3 protein: CAWSIGTAGTGESPLHF; CDR3 DNA: TGTGCCTGGAGTATAGGTACAGCCGGGACAGGGGAATCACCCCTCCACTTT
J gene: TRBJ2-7; V gene: TRBV4-2; clone size: once; D gene: TRBD1; CDR3 protein: CASSQAPGQGAYEQYF; CDR3 DNA: TGTGCCAGCAGCCAGGCACCGGGACAGGGAGCCTACGAGCAGTACTTC
J gene: TRBJ1-1; V gene: TRBV5-1; clone size: -; D gene: -; CDR3 protein: CASSLQGNTEAFF; CDR3 DNA: TGCGCCAGCAGCTTACAGGGGAACACTGAAGCTTTCTTT
J gene: TRBJ1-4; V gene: TRBV6-5; clone size: -; D gene: -; CDR3 protein: CASKDGGSNEKLFF; CDR3 DNA: TGTGCCAGCAAGGATGGGGGCTCAAATGAAAAACTGTTTTTT
J gene: TRBJ1-1; V gene: TRBV7-9; clone size: -; D gene: -; CDR3 protein: CASSRIRVADTEAFF; CDR3 DNA: TGTGCCAGCAGCCGTATCCGGGTTGCGGACACTGAAGCTTTCTTT
J gene: TRBJ1-4; V gene: TRBV19; clone size: -; D gene: -; CDR3 protein: CASSVYSGARNEKLFF; CDR3 DNA: TGTGCCAGTAGTGTTTATTCAGGGGCGCGAAATGAAAAACTGTTTTTT
J gene: TRBJ2-3; V gene: TRBV5-4; clone size: -; D gene: TRBD1; CDR3 protein: CASSVTGRTDTQYF; CDR3 DNA: TGTGCCAGCAGCGTGACAGGGCGAACAGATACGCAGTATTTT
J gene: TRBJ2-2; V gene: TRBV30; clone size: -; D gene: TRBD2; CDR3 protein: CAWIPAGGHTGELFF; CDR3 DNA: TGTGCCTGGATACCAGCGGGGGGGCACACCGGGGAGCTGTTTTTT
J gene: TRBJ2-7; V gene: TRBV29-1; clone size: -; D gene: -; CDR3 protein: CSAGQTSTYEQYF; CDR3 DNA: TGCAGCGCCGGACAGACTTCAACCTACGAGCAGTACTTC
J gene: TRBJ1-3; V gene: TRBV4-3; clone size: once; D gene: TRBD1; CDR3 protein: CASSQGPGQGNTIYF; CDR3 DNA: TGCGCCAGCAGCCAAGGTCCGGGACAGGGAAACACCATATATTTT
J gene: TRBJ1-1; V gene: TRBV18; clone size: once; D gene: -; CDR3 protein: CASSPPGRGMNTEAFF; CDR3 DNA: TGTGCCAGCTCACCACCGGGGCGAGGAATGAACACTGAAGCTTTCTTT
J gene: TRBJ2-7; V gene: TRBV5-1; clone size: -; D gene: TRBD1; CDR3 protein: CASSLAFGQGFDEQYF; CDR3 DNA: TGCGCCAGCAGCTTGGCCTTTGGACAGGGGTTCGACGAGCAGTACTTC